What follows is one T cell receptor beta chain and its context. Germline CDR1 is MDHEN and CDR2 is SYDVKM. The CDR3 has 13 residues. V dropped 2 bases and J dropped 3 bases, with 8 bases sitting between them. The sample comes from a study of blood T cell repertoires in COVID-19. Study details: Sources were T cells, B-cell-depleted T cells, or PBMCs; the material itself was cDNA or gDNA.

In the source study's methods: Reference gene primer amplification in the assay estimated nucleated cell counts. Sequenced by immunoSEQ multiplex PCR; TCRdb stores in-frame clones only, minus some. For V, J and clone size, that table is used; D and trimming come from the DNA. The repertoire holds about 260,000 clones, with 88% as singletons. Enrollees, roughly 18 to 90 years old, lived in roughly 24 US areas. Participant reports of clinical history set cohort assignment. Input material: PBMCs or T cells enriched from blood (not recorded which). The source is a woman between 45 and 60 years old who had recovered from COVID-19. V and J are TRBV28 and TRBJ2-7, with D unclear. CDR3 nucleotides: TGTGCCAGCAGTTTAACCAGTTACTACGAGCAGTACTTC. Its protein product is CASSLTSYYEQYF.